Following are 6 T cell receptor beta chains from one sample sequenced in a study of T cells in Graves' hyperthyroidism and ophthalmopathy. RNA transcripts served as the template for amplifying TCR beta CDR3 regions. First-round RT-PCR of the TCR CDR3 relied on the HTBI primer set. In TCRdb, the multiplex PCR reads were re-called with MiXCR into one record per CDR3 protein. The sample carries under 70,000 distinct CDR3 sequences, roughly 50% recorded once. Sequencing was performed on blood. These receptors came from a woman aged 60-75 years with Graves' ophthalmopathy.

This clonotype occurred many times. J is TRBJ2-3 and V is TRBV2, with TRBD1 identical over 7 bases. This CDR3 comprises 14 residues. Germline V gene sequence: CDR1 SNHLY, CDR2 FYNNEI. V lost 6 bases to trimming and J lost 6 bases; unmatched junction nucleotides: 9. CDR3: CASRGDSLSDTQYF. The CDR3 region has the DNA TGTGCCAGCAGGGGGGACAGCCTCTCCGATACGCAGTATTTT.

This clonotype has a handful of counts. In DNA, the CDR3 is TGTGCCAGCAGTTTAGGGACAGGGAGCAATCAGCCCCAGCATTTT. Its protein is CASSLGTGSNQPQHF. V usage is TRBV12-3 or TRBV12-4 and J usage is TRBJ1-5; 8 bases match TRBD1. The trim removed 1 base at V and 1 base at J, leaving 0 bases unmatched. The CDR3 extends over 15 amino acids.

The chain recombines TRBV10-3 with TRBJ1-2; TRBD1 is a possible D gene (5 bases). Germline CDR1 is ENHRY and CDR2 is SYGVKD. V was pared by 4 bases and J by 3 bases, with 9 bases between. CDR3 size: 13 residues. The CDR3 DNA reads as TGTGCCATCAGTGGAGGGGTTGACTATGGCTACACCTTC. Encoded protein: CAISGGVDYGYTF.

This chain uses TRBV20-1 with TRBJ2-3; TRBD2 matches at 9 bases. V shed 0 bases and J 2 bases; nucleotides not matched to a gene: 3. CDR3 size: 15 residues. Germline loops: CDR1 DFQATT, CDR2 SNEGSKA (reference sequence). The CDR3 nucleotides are TGCAGTGCTAGAGAGCCTAGCGGGACCACAGATACGCAGTATTTT. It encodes CSAREPSGTTDTQYF.

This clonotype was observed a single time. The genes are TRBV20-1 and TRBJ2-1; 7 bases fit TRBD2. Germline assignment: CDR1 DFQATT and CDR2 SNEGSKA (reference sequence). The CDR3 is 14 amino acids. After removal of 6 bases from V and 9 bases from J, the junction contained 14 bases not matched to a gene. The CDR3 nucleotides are TGCAGTGCCCCGAGGGAGGGTGGGGCGAGTGAGCAGTTCTTC. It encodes CSAPREGGASEQFF.

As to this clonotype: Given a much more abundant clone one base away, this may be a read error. The CDR3 DNA reads TGTGCCAGCAGTTTAAGGGCCCCCTACAATGAGCAGTTCTTC. It specifies CASSLRAPYNEQFF. V and J are TRBV27 and TRBJ2-1; D is ambiguous. Trimming left V 2 bases short and J 2 bases short, with 7 bases between. From germline, CDR1 is MNHEY and CDR2 SMNVEV (reference sequence). CDR3 size: 14 residues.